This T cell receptor (beta chain) is drawn from a study of T-cell reconstitution after alpha-beta-depleted transplantation in children. This clonotype was seen a handful of times. The germline V gene has CDR1 MNHEY and CDR2 SMNVEV (reference sequence). CDR3 length: 16 residues. V lost 4 bases and J lost 0, with 13 bases in between. The TCRbeta library was prepared with unique molecular identifiers. TCRdb independently ran MiXCR on the PCR reads; one entry per CDR3 protein. The data contain about 340,000 distinct CDR3 sequences, around a tenth of them singletons. This chain connects TRBV27 to TRBJ2-1; D perhaps matches TRBD2 (6 bases). This TCR came from a human donor who donated a stem cell graft to a child with acute lymphoblastic leukemia. Sequencing was performed on PBMCs from the stem cell graft donor, taken from the stem cell graft. The CDR3, as DNA: TGTGCCAGCAGTTGGGGAGGCACCCTCTCCTACAATGAGCAGTTCTTC. Translated, it gives CASSWGGTLSYNEQFF.